Listed below are T cell receptor beta chains from one sample, sequenced in a study of shared clonotypes between healthy human individuals. This table comes from immunoSEQ multiplex PCR, and its TCRdb copy is limited to in-frame clones, with some not included. The sample lists fewer than 650,000 clones; 75% to 85% were seen once. Sequencing was performed on PBMCs. The receptors originated from a woman between 40 and 50 years old in good health. Some clones in this sample may be carry-over from other donors' samples. Both conserved end residues are part of each CDR3. Each record gives: V gene, clone size, J gene, D gene, CDR3 protein, CDR3 DNA. D genes are given only for firm matches. Only part of the rows carry a size: once, few, many, or a class if the clone is expanded.

TRBV4-1	once	TRBJ2-7	TRBD2	CASSQETSRSSYEQYF	TGCGCCAGCAGCCAAGAGACTAGCAGGAGCTCCTACGAGCAGTACTTC
TRBV28	.	TRBJ1-1	TRBD1	CASSYLGGQGATYTEAFF	TGTGCCAGCAGTTACCTCGGTGGACAGGGGGCGACTTATACTGAAGCTTTCTTT
TRBV10-3	once	TRBJ1-2	.	CAISESKVPGRNYGYTF	TGTGCCATCAGTGAGTCGAAAGTCCCGGGTAGAAACTATGGCTACACCTTC
TRBV5-1	.	TRBJ2-2	.	CASIQGRTGELFF	TGCGCCAGCATACAGGGCCGAACCGGGGAGCTGTTTTTT
TRBV19	once	TRBJ1-5	.	CASSMGQGYQPQHF	TGTGCCAGTAGTATGGGGCAGGGTTATCAGCCCCAGCATTTT
TRBV7-8	.	TRBJ2-5	.	CAILKGLEETQYF	TGTGCCATTCTAAAAGGGCTAGAAGAGACCCAGTACTTC
TRBV7-8	.	TRBJ2-1	TRBD1	CASSRSSYRGNSDEQFF	TGTGCCAGCAGCCGCTCCTCCTACAGGGGTAATAGCGATGAGCAGTTCTTC
TRBV5-4	.	TRBJ2-1	.	CASSLFGSVLSQFF	TGTGCCAGCAGCTTGTTTGGTAGCGTGCTCTCCCAGTTCTTC
TRBV27	.	TRBJ1-3	.	CASSLSGPAISGNTIYF	TGTGCCAGCAGTTTATCGGGTCCAGCAATCTCTGGAAACACCATATATTTT
TRBV7-9	.	TRBJ2-2	.	CASSLGRNTGELFF	TGTGCCAGCAGCTTAGGGCGGAATACCGGGGAGCTGTTTTTT
TRBV30	.	TRBJ2-7	.	CAWSLDARTYEQYF	TGTGCCTGGAGTTTGGACGCACGAACCTACGAGCAGTACTTC
TRBV28	once	TRBJ1-2	.	CASSLNAGAGSYGYTF	TGTGCCAGCAGTCTAAACGCAGGGGCAGGGAGTTATGGCTACACCTTC
TRBV6-1	.	TRBJ2-2	.	CASSVGTTSGELFF	TGTGCCAGCAGTGTGGGGACCACATCCGGGGAGCTGTTTTTT
TRBV18	.	TRBJ2-7	TRBD1	CASSPGQGSTYEQYF	TGTGCCAGCTCACCAGGACAGGGATCAACCTACGAGCAGTACTTC
TRBV14	.	TRBJ2-7	.	CASSHSWEQYF	TGTGCCAGCAGCCATAGTTGGGAGCAGTACTTC
TRBV7-9	once	TRBJ2-1	TRBD2	CASSYRTSGHNEQFF	TGTGCCAGCAGCTATCGGACTAGCGGCCACAATGAGCAGTTCTTC
TRBV15	.	TRBJ2-7	TRBD2	CATSRDTGTSGSLQYF	TGTGCCACCAGCAGAGATACTGGGACTAGCGGGAGCTTACAGTACTTC
TRBV19	.	TRBJ1-1	.	CASSIGGQDTEAFF	TGTGCCAGTAGTATAGGGGGTCAGGACACTGAAGCTTTCTTT
TRBV4-3	.	TRBJ2-5	.	CASSQEQSRKETQYF	TGCGCCAGCAGCCAAGAACAGTCAAGAAAGGAGACCCAGTACTTC
TRBV7-2	few	TRBJ2-3	.	CASSRDSGTQYF	TGTGCCAGCAGTCGGGACTCCGGCACGCAGTATTTT
TRBV2	many	TRBJ1-2	.	CASSRDTNYGYTF	TGTGCCAGCAGTCGGGACACCAACTATGGCTACACCTTC
TRBV19	.	TRBJ1-1	TRBD1	CASIPQTGTGTEAFF	TGTGCCAGTATACCCCAGACAGGGACCGGCACTGAAGCTTTCTTT
TRBV25-1	many	TRBJ2-1	TRBD1	CASSQEDRGFNEQFF	TGTGCCAGCAGCCAAGAGGACAGGGGCTTCAATGAGCAGTTCTTC
TRBV19	many	TRBJ1-1	.	CASSMGGFEAFF	TGTGCCAGTAGTATGGGAGGTTTTGAGGCTTTCTTT
TRBV2	.	TRBJ2-1	.	CASRGSVEQFF	TGTGCCAGCAGGGGGAGTGTTGAGCAGTTCTTC
TRBV6-5	.	TRBJ1-5	.	CASSLGIHQPQHF	TGTGCCAGCAGTTTAGGGATCCACCAGCCCCAGCATTTT
TRBV28	few	TRBJ2-5	.	CASRIRETQYF	TGTGCCAGCAGGATAAGAGAGACCCAGTACTTC
TRBV5-1	.	TRBJ1-1	.	CASSDIQGEATEAFF	TGCGCCAGCAGCGACATACAGGGAGAAGCTACTGAAGCTTTCTTT
TRBV15	.	TRBJ2-7	TRBD1	CATSRDIVRGAPGTAYEQYF	TGTGCCACCAGCAGAGATATTGTGAGAGGCGCCCCCGGGACAGCCTACGAGCAGTACTTC
TRBV5-1	.	TRBJ2-5	TRBD2	CASSLGLAGGSETQYF	TGCGCCAGCAGCTTGGGACTAGCGGGAGGTTCAGAGACCCAGTACTTC
TRBV7-2	few	TRBJ2-6	.	CASSPRGSNSGANVLTF	TGTGCCAGCAGCCCTCGGGGGTCCAACTCTGGGGCCAACGTCCTGACTTTC
TRBV9	.	TRBJ2-1	.	CASSTSGLEQFF	TGTGCCAGCAGCACCTCAGGCCTTGAGCAGTTCTTC
TRBV6-6	.	TRBJ2-1	.	CASSQDIRAYNEQFF	TGTGCCAGCAGTCAGGACATCCGCGCCTACAATGAGCAGTTCTTC
TRBV12-5	.	TRBJ2-1	.	CASGLSARPREQFF	TGTGCTAGTGGATTATCGGCCAGACCCCGTGAGCAGTTCTTC
TRBV19	.	TRBJ2-7	TRBD1	CASSIHRDRGYEQYF	TGTGCCAGTAGTATCCACCGGGACAGGGGCTACGAGCAGTACTTC
TRBV5-1	.	TRBJ2-3	.	CASSPGVNRDTDTQYF	TGCGCCAGCAGCCCAGGAGTGAACCGGGACACAGATACGCAGTATTTT
TRBV5-8	.	TRBJ2-1	.	CASSYDGTRNDEQFF	TGTGCCAGCAGTTATGACGGGACAAGAAATGATGAGCAGTTCTTC
TRBV10-1	.	TRBJ2-7	.	CASFYIPGNTYEQYF	TGCGCCAGTTTCTATATCCCCGGGAACACCTACGAGCAGTACTTC
TRBV11-1	many	TRBJ1-4	.	CASSSGQLNEKLFF	TGTGCCAGCAGCTCCGGACAGTTGAATGAAAAACTGTTTTTT
TRBV5-1	.	TRBJ2-1	TRBD2	CASSLASGSYNEQFF	TGCGCCAGCAGCTTGGCTAGCGGGAGCTACAATGAGCAGTTCTTC
TRBV7-9	.	TRBJ2-2	TRBD2	CASSLRPSGTGELFF	TGTGCCAGCAGCTTAAGGCCTAGCGGCACCGGGGAGCTGTTTTTT
TRBV2	.	TRBJ2-2	TRBD2	CARGTGLAGTGELFF	TGTGCCAGAGGCACCGGACTAGCGGGAACCGGGGAGCTGTTTTTT
TRBV5-1	.	TRBJ1-2	.	CASRPEGGYGYTF	TGCGCCAGCAGGCCTGAGGGAGGCTATGGCTACACCTTC
TRBV5-1	.	TRBJ2-3	TRBD1	CASSLGGQDTDTQYF	TGCGCCAGCAGCCTCGGGGGACAGGACACAGATACGCAGTATTTT
TRBV30	.	TRBJ2-3	.	CACDSASTDTQYF	TGTGCCTGTGACAGTGCTAGCACAGATACGCAGTATTTT
TRBV4-1	.	TRBJ2-3	TRBD2	CASSQDQASGKWDTQYF	TGCGCCAGCAGCCAAGATCAGGCTAGCGGGAAATGGGATACGCAGTATTTT
TRBV7-9	.	TRBJ2-7	.	CASPEQYF	TGTGCCAGCCCCGAGCAGTACTTC
TRBV11-3	.	TRBJ2-1	.	CASSFGRLNEQFF	TGTGCCAGCAGCTTTGGCAGGCTGAATGAGCAGTTCTTC
TRBV6-5	.	TRBJ2-2	TRBD1	CASSRTGFSTGELFF	TGTGCCAGCAGCCGGACAGGGTTCAGCACCGGGGAGCTGTTTTTT
TRBV29-1	.	TRBJ2-3	TRBD2	CSVVGGDRLAGTPDTQYF	TGCAGCGTTGTAGGAGGAGACAGACTAGCGGGAACCCCAGATACGCAGTATTTT
TRBV6-1	.	TRBJ2-2	TRBD1	CASRPDRATGELFF	TGTGCCAGCAGGCCAGACAGGGCCACCGGGGAGCTGTTTTTT
TRBV5-4	.	TRBJ1-2	.	CASSLQTGLMGGYTF	TGTGCCAGCAGCTTGCAGACAGGTCTTATGGGCGGCTACACCTTC